This is a list of T cell receptor beta chains from one sample in a study of T cells in Graves' hyperthyroidism and ophthalmopathy. Via MiXCR, TCRdb re-called the multiplex PCR reads, giving one row per CDR3 protein. The sample lists a few hundred thousand distinct CDR3 sequences, about 13% occurring once. The sample comprised blood. These TCRs come from a man aged 25-40 years with Graves' hyperthyroidism that later progressed to Graves' ophthalmopathy. The CDR3 runs from the conserved cysteine through the conserved F or W. The D gene is left open where the match is weak. Some rows have no size entry. The others give once, few or many, or a class for an expanded clone.

j_call d_call v_call clone_size cdr3_nt cdr3_aa
TRBJ2-2 - TRBV4-1 - TGCGCCAGCAGCCAAGATCATCGCCCAGCTAACGGGAAGCTGTTTTTT CASSQDHRPANGKLFF
TRBJ2-1 TRBD1 TRBV6-1 few TGTGCCCACGGATCCGGGACAGGGGGAAATGAGCAGTTCTTC CAHGSGTGGNEQFF
TRBJ1-2 - TRBV18 few TGTGCCAGCTCACCCGGATGGGGGGCCGATGGGCATGGCTACACCTTC CASSPGWGADGHGYTF
TRBJ1-6 - TRBV20-1 - TGCAGTGCTAGGTCCAGGGGCTCCTATAATTCACCCCTCCACTTT CSARSRGSYNSPLHF
TRBJ2-1 TRBD2 TRBV7-8 many TGTGCCAGCAGCTTTTTCGTTCTAGCGGGGGGGCCGAATTGGAATGAGCAGTTCTTC CASSFFVLAGGPNWNEQFF
TRBJ1-1 TRBD1 TRBV10-3 - TGTGCCATCAGAGGGACAGGGGGCACTGAAGCTTTCTTT CAIRGTGGTEAFF
TRBJ2-3 TRBD2 TRBV28 - TGTGCCAGCAGTTACATCACTCTTAGCGGGGCAAGCACAGATACGCAGTATTTT CASSYITLSGASTDTQYF
TRBJ1-1 - TRBV3-1 many TGTGCCAGCAGCTTAACAGGGTTGCCTGAAGCTTTCTTT CASSLTGLPEAFF
TRBJ2-5 - TRBV6-5 few TGTGCCAGCAGTTACGGTGTCAGTCAAGAGACCCAGTACTTC CASSYGVSQETQYF
TRBJ2-5 - TRBV3-1 many TGTGCCAGCAGCCAAGAGGGACCCGAGGCAGAGACCCAGTACTTC CASSQEGPEAETQYF
TRBJ2-7 - TRBV7-9 many TGTGCCAGCAGCTTAGAGCAGGACAGCTCCTACGAGCAGTACTTC CASSLEQDSSYEQYF
TRBJ2-1 - TRBV2 many TGTGCCAGCAGTGAGCCCCTCGACGGTAGCTCCTACAATGAGCAGTTCTTC CASSEPLDGSSYNEQFF
TRBJ2-1 - TRBV12-3/TRBV12-4 many TGTGCCAGCAGTTTGTCGGGTCGAAGCTCCTACAATGAGCAGTTCTTC CASSLSGRSSYNEQFF
TRBJ2-1 TRBD1 TRBV7-9 many TGTGCCAGCAGCCACACCAGGGGGCCCGCAACTAATGAGCAGTTCTTC CASSHTRGPATNEQFF
TRBJ2-5 - TRBV7-2 many TGTGCCAGCAGCTTAGGCCCCTTAAGGACCCAGTACTTC CASSLGPLRTQYF
TRBJ1-2 - TRBV28 many TGTGCCAGCAGTGTTAACTATGGCTACACCTTC CASSVNYGYTF
TRBJ1-1 - TRBV7-9 many TGTGCCAGCAGCTTAGCTGAAGCTTTCTTT CASSLAEAFF
TRBJ2-3 TRBD2 TRBV11-2 many TGTGCCAGCAGCTACACCCGGGGGGGCGGTACAGATACGCAGTATTTT CASSYTRGGGTDTQYF
TRBJ2-3 - TRBV24-1 few TGTGCCACCAGTGACTCTGGGGGCGCCGATACGCAGTATTTT CATSDSGGADTQYF
TRBJ2-7 TRBD1 TRBV27 - TGTGCCAGCAGGACAGGGAGCTTAGAGCAGTACTTC CASRTGSLEQYF
TRBJ1-3 - TRBV11-2 few TGTGCCAGCAGCTCCCCCGGAGGCACCCCTGGAAACACCATATATTTT CASSSPGGTPGNTIYF
TRBJ1-1 - TRBV6-2/TRBV6-3 - TGTGCCAGCAGTAGCCACACCAAGAACACTGAAGCTTTCTTT CASSSHTKNTEAFF
TRBJ2-5 - TRBV28 - TGTGCCAGCAGGTCCCTGTTTACCCAGTACTTC CASRSLFTQYF
TRBJ1-6 - TRBV5-5 - TGTGCCAGCACCCTCTTTCAGGGGAACTCACCCCTCCACTTT CASTLFQGNSPLHF
TRBJ1-6 - TRBV28 many TGTGCCAGCAGTTTGGGCCGAGGGGGTTCACCCCTCCACTTT CASSLGRGGSPLHF
TRBJ2-3 - TRBV24-1 many TGTGCCACCAGTGAGACTCGTTCTCCTAGCACAGATACGCAGTATTTT CATSETRSPSTDTQYF
TRBJ1-2 - TRBV12-3/TRBV12-4 many TGTGCCAGCAGCCACATTTTAACAGGGCCTGGCTACACCTTC CASSHILTGPGYTF
TRBJ2-1 TRBD1 TRBV6-5 few TGTGCCAGCAGTTACGAGTACAGGGGCGATGAGCAGTTCTTC CASSYEYRGDEQFF
TRBJ1-1 - TRBV4-1 - TGCGCCAGCAGCCAAGATCCCGGGGATAACACTGAAGCTTTCTTT CASSQDPGDNTEAFF
TRBJ1-4 - TRBV6-1 few TGTGCCAGCAGCCCCGCGCCGCCAACAGGGAGTAATGAAAAACTGTTTTTT CASSPAPPTGSNEKLFF
TRBJ2-3 - TRBV10-3 - TGTGCCATCTCCCCCGGGCGGGGCAGCACAGATACGCAGTATTTT CAISPGRGSTDTQYF
TRBJ2-1 TRBD1 TRBV6-1 many TGTGCCAGCAGTCCCGGACAGGGGGGGTTTAGGAATGAGCAGTTCTTC CASSPGQGGFRNEQFF
TRBJ1-5 - TRBV12-3/TRBV12-4 many TGTGCCAGCAGTTTAGGAACAGTCAATCAGCCCCAGCATTTT CASSLGTVNQPQHF
TRBJ2-2 TRBD1 TRBV4-1 - TGCGCCAGCAGCCTCAACCCAGGGACAGGGGATTACCCCGGGGAGCTGTTTTTT CASSLNPGTGDYPGELFF
TRBJ2-6 - TRBV7-2 - TGTGCCAGCAGCTCCGGGACCGTGAGCTCTGGGGCCAACGTCCTGACTTTC CASSSGTVSSGANVLTF
TRBJ1-5 - TRBV2 many TGTGCCAGCCGAGACTGGGTGGGTCAGCCCCAGCATTTT CASRDWVGQPQHF
TRBJ2-1 - TRBV6-1 - TGTGCCAGCACCCGGGCAGGGTCTTACAATGAGCAGTTCTTC CASTRAGSYNEQFF
TRBJ2-7 - TRBV7-9 many TGTGCCAGCAGCGAGGGGGACGAGCAGTACTTC CASSEGDEQYF
TRBJ1-2 - TRBV7-2 many TGTGCCAGCAGCTTAAGACAGTATGGCTACACCTTC CASSLRQYGYTF
TRBJ2-4 - TRBV6-1 - TGTGCCAGCAGCCTAAACAGGGAGGGGAAAAACATTCAGTACTTC CASSLNREGKNIQYF
TRBJ1-4 - TRBV9 - TGTGCCAGCAGCGAGAAGACAGGAGCAACTAATGAAAAACTGTTTTTT CASSEKTGATNEKLFF
TRBJ1-1 TRBD1 TRBV5-1 many TGCGCCAGCAGCCCCCGGGACAGCACTGAAGCTTTCTTT CASSPRDSTEAFF
TRBJ2-3 - TRBV3-1 many TGTGCCAGCGAGGGGGGCACAGATACGCAGTATTTT CASEGGTDTQYF
TRBJ1-2 - TRBV29-1 many TGCAGCGTTGAAGATCAAGGGTACTATGGCTACACCTTC CSVEDQGYYGYTF
TRBJ1-6 TRBD1 TRBV20-1 many TGCAGTGCAAAGGGACAGGGGGGGAACAATTCACCCCTCCACTTT CSAKGQGGNNSPLHF
TRBJ2-7 - TRBV14 - TGTGCCAGCAGCTTCCCCGGACAGCTTTCCTACGAGCAGTACTTC CASSFPGQLSYEQYF
TRBJ2-3 - TRBV7-3 - TGTGCCAGCAGCTTAACTCTGTCCCCAGATACGCAGTATTTT CASSLTLSPDTQYF
TRBJ2-1 - TRBV11-3 many TGTGCCAGCAGCCCCTGGGTGTCTTTCGATGAGCAGTTCTTC CASSPWVSFDEQFF